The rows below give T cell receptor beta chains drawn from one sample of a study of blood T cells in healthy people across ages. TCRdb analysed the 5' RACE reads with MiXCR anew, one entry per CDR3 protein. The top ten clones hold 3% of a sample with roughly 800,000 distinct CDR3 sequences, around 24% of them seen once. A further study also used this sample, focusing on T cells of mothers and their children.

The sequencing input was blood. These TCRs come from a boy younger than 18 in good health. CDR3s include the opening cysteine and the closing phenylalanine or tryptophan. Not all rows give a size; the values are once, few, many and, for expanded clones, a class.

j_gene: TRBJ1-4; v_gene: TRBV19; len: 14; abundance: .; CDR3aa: CASSMRETNEKLFF
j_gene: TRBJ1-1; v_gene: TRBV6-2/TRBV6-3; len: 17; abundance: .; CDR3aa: CASSPRIHRISNTEAFF
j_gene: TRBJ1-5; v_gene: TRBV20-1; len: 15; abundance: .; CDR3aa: CSARVGRLANQPQHF
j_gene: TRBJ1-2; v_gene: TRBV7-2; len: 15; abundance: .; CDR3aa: CASSLAGRRPDGYTF
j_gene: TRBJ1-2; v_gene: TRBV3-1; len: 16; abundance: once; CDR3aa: CASSQDGFGMNYGYTF
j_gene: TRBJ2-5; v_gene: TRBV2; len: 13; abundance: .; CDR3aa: CASSGGALETQYF
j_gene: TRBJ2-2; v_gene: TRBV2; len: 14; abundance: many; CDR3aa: CASRGLANTGELFF
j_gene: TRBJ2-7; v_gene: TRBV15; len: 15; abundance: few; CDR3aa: CATSKEGGGSYEQYF
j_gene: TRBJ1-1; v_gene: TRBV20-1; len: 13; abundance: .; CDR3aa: CSARGRGFPEAFF
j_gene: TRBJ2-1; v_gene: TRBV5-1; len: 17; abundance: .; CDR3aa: CASSLVVLPQSYNEQFF
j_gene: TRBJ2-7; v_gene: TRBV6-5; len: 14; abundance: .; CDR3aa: CASSRAQGAYEQYF
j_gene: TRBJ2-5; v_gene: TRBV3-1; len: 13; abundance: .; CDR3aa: CASSQDRSYEQCF
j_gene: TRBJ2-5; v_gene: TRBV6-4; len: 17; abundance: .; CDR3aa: CASSLPRDRVVSETQYF
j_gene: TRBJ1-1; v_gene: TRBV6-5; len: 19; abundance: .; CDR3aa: CASSYSSPGQGTLNTEAFF
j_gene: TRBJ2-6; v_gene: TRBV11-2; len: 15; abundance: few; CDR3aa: CASSSRRDRGNVLTF